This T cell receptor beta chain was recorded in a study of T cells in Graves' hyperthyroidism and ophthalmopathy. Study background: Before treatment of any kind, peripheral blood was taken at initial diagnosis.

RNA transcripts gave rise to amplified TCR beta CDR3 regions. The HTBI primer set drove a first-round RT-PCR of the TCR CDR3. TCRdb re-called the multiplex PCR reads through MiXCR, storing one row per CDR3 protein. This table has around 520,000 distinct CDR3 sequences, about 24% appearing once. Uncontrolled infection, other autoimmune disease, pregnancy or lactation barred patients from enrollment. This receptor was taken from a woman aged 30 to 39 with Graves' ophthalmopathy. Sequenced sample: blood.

CDR3 bases: TGCAGCGTTGGCGACAGGGCAATCTACACCTTC. Translation gives CSVGDRAIYTF. The chain couples TRBV29-1 to TRBJ1-2; 7 bases match TRBD1. CDR3 length: 11 residues. Germline CDR1 is SQVTM and CDR2 is ANQGSEA. V lost 4 bases, J lost 10 bases, and 6 bases stayed unmatched.